These T cell receptor beta chains were read from a single sample in a study of cytomegalovirus exposure and HLA in healthy donors. Using immunoSEQ multiplex PCR, the repertoire was profiled, and TCRdb retains in-frame clones only, with some absent. This sample has 100,000 to 150,000 clones, with less than 85% found just once. Source material: PBMCs. The source is a man under 40 in good health and CMV-seropositive. The CDR3 runs from the conserved cysteine through the conserved F or W. The D gene is left open where the match is weak. Only part of the rows carry a size: once, few, many, or a class if the clone is expanded.

CASLKDRETEAFF	TGTGCCAGCCTGAAGGACAGGGAGACTGAAGCTTTCTTT	13	TRBV19	TRBD1	few	TRBJ1-1
CASSDSGTGNEKLFF	TGCGCCAGCAGCGACTCCGGGACAGGGAATGAAAAACTGTTTTTT	15	TRBV5-1	TRBD1	-	TRBJ1-4
CASSPTGETQYF	TGCGCCAGCAGCCCGACAGGAGAGACCCAGTACTTC	12	TRBV10-1	-	-	TRBJ2-5
CASSQNNVNTEAFF	TGTGCCAGCAGTCAGAACAACGTGAACACTGAAGCTTTCTTT	14	TRBV6-1	-	-	TRBJ1-1
CASSYSNRLNEKLFF	TGTGCCAGCAGTTACTCGAACAGGTTAAATGAAAAACTGTTTTTT	15	TRBV6-6	-	-	TRBJ1-4
CASSVDEGRHEQYF	TGTGCCAGCAGCGTAGATGAGGGGAGGCACGAGCAGTACTTC	14	TRBV9	-	-	TRBJ2-7
CASTPGQRGARYEQYF	TGTGCCAGCACTCCCGGTCAGCGGGGGGCGAGATACGAGCAGTACTTC	16	TRBV6-6	TRBD2	few	TRBJ2-7
CASRGEEQGPLKRDQYF	TGTGCCAGCAGGGGGGAGGAACAGGGGCCGTTGAAGAGAGACCAGTACTTC	17	TRBV25-1	-	few	TRBJ2-5
CASSADDRDKDSPLHF	TGTGCCAGCAGTGCCGATGACCGGGACAAGGATTCACCCCTCCACTTT	16	TRBV2	-	once	TRBJ1-6
CASGGPTDTQYF	TGTGCCAGTGGGGGCCCGACAGATACGCAGTATTTT	12	TRBV19	-	-	TRBJ2-3